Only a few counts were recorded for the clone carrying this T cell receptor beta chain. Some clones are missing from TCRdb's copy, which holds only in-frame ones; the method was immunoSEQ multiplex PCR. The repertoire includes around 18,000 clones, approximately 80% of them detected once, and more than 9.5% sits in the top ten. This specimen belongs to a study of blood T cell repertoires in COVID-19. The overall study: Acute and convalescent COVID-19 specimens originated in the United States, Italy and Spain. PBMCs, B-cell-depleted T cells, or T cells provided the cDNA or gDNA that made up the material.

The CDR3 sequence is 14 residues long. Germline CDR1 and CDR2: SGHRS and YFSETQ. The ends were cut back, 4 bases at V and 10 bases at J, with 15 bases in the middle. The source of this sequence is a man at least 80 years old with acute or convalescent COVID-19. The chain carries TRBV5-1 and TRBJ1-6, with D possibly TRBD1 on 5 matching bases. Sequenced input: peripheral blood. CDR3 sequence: CASSRGEGRSPLHF. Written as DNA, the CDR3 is TGCGCCAGCAGCCGAGGGGAGGGACGGTCACCCCTCCACTTT.